The present entry profiles one TCR beta chain with its context. This sample was taken from a study of PD-1 blockade in classical Hodgkin lymphoma. All patients relapsed after autologous stem cell transplantation, and brentuximab vedotin exposure varied. Magnetic negative selection of thawed PBMCs was the method by which CD4+ T cells were purified. The CDR3 is made up of 15 amino acids. From germline, CDR1 is ENHRY and CDR2 SYGVKD. The V segment lost 8 bases and the J segment 8 bases; nucleotides outside the gene matches: 16. Libraries were prepared by immunoSEQ multiplex PCR; TCRdb keeps only in-frame clonotypes and omits some of them. Seen here are roughly 1,900 clones, 86% observed once, and the top ten hold about 1.6%.

The source material was CD4+ T cells from blood, sampled at baseline. The chain is built from TRBV10-3 and TRBJ2-3; 7 nucleotides agree with TRBD1. The origin of this receptor is a human donor with classical Hodgkin lymphoma. The DNA of the CDR3 is TGTGCCATCTCTATTACTGGCGAGGGGGCAGGTACGCAGTATTTT. Its translation is CAISITGEGAGTQYF.